The following is a T cell receptor (beta chain) sequence with its context. The record originates from a study of cytomegalovirus exposure and HLA in healthy donors. Researchers ran the PCR with 60 Vbeta and 13 Jbeta primers. Sequenced by immunoSEQ multiplex PCR; TCRdb stores in-frame clones only, minus some. The sample carries tens of thousands of clones, 66% recorded once. Germline V lookup: CDR1 SGHTA, CDR2 FQGNSA. Losses at the gene ends were 3 bases for V and 4 bases for J; bases not matched to a gene: 1. This CDR3 contains 13 residues. What was sequenced was PBMCs. The receptor's source is a man aged 50 to 59 in good health and CMV-seropositive. The rearrangement uses TRBV7-2 and TRBJ2-5, with TRBD2 identical over 8 bases. The CDR3 sequence: CASSLAGGETQYF. The CDR3 DNA is TGTGCCAGCAGCTTGGCGGGGGGAGAGACCCAGTACTTC.